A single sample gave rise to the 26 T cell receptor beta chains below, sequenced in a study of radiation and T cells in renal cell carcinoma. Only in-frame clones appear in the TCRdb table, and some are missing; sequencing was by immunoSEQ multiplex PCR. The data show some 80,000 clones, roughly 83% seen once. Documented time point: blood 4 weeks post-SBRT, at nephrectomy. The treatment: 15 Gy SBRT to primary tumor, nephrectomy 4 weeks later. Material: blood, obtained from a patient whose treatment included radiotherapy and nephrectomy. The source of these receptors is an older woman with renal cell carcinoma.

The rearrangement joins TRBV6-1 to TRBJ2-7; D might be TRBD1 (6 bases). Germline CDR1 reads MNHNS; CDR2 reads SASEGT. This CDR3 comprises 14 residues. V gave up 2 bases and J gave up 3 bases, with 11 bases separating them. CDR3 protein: CASSETGQIYEQYF. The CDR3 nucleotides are TGTGCCAGCAGTGAAACGGGACAAATCTACGAGCAGTACTTC.

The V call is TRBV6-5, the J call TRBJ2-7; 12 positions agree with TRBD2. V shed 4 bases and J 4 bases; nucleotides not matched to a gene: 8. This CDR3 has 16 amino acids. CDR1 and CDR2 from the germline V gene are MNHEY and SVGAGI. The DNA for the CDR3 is TGTGCCAGCAGTTCTTATGGACTAGCGGGACTGTACGAGCAGTACTTC. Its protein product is CASSSYGLAGLYEQYF.

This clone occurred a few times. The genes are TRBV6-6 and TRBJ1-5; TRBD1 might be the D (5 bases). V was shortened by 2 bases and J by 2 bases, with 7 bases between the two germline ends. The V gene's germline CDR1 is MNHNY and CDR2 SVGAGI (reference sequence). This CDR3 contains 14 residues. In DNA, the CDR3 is TGTGCCAGCAGTTACAGGGGCCGCAATCAGCCCCAGCATTTT. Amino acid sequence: CASSYRGRNQPQHF.

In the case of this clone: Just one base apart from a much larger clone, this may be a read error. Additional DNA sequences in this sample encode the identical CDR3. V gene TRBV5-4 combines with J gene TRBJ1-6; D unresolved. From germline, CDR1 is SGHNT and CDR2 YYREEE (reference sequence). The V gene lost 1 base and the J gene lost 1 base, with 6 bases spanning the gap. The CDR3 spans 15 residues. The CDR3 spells CASSLRGSYNSPLHF. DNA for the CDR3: TGTGCCAGCAGCTTGCGGGGATCCTATAATTCACCCCTCCACTTT.

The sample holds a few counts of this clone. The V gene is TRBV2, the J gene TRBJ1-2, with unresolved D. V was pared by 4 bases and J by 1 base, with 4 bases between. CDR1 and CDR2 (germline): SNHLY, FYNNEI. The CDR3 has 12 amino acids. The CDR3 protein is CASSASNYGYTF. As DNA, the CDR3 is TGTGCCAGCAGTGCGAGTAACTATGGCTACACCTTC.

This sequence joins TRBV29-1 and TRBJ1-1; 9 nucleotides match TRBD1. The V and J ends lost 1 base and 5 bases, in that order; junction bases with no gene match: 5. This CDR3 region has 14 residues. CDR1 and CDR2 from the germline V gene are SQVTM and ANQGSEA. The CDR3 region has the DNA TGCAGCGTTGAAGCGGGACAGGGCCCGACTGAAGCTTTCTTT. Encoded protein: CSVEAGQGPTEAFF.

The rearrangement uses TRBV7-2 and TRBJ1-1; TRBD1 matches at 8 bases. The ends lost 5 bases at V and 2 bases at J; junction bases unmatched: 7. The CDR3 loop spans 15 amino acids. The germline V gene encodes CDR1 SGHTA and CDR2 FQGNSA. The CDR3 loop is CASSPHGQGNTEAFF. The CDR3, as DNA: TGTGCCAGCAGCCCTCACGGACAGGGAAACACTGAAGCTTTCTTT.

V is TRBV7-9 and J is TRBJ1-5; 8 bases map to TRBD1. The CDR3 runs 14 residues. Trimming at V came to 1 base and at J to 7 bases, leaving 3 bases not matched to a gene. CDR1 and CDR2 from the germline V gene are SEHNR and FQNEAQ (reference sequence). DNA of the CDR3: TGTGCCAGCAGCTTAGAACAGGGGGGCCAGCCCCAGCATTTT. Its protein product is CASSLEQGGQPQHF.

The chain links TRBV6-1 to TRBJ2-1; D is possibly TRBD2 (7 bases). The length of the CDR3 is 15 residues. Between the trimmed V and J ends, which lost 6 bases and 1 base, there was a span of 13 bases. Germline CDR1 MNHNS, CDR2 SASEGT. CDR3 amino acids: CASRIGGPSYNEQFF. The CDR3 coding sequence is TGTGCCAGCAGAATCGGGGGGCCTTCCTACAATGAGCAGTTCTTC.

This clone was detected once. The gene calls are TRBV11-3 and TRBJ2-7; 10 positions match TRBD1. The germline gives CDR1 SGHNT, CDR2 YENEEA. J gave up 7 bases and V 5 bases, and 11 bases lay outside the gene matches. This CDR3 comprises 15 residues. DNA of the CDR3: TGTGCCAGCAGCCCCGGGACAGGGGACCGAGGGGAGCAGTACTTC. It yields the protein CASSPGTGDRGEQYF.

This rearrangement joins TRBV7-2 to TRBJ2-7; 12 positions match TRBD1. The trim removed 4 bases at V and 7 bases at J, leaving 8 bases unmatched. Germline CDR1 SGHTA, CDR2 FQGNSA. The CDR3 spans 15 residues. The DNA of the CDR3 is TGTGCCAGCAGCTCTACCGGGACAGGGGGCGGTGAGCAGTACTTC. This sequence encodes CASSSTGTGGGEQYF. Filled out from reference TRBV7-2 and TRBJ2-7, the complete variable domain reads GAGVSQSPSNKVTEKGKDVELRCDPISGHTALYWYRQSLGQGLEFLIYFQGNSAPDKSGLPSDRFSAERTGGSVSTLTIQRTQQEDSAVYLCASSSTGTGGGEQYFGPGTRLTVT.

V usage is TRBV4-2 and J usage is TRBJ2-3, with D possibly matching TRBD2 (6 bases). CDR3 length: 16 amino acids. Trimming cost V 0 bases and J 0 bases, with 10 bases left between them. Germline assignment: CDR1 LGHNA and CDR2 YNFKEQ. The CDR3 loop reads CASSQDGGTSTDTQYF. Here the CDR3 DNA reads TGTGCCAGCAGCCAAGACGGCGGGACTAGCACAGATACGCAGTATTTT.

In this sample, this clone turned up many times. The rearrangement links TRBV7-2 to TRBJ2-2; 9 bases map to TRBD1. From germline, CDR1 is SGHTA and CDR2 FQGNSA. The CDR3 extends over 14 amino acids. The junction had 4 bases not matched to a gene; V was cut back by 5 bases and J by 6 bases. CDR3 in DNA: TGTGCCAGCAGCCCACAGGGGGCGGCCGGGGAGCTGTTTTTT. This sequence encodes CASSPQGAAGELFF.

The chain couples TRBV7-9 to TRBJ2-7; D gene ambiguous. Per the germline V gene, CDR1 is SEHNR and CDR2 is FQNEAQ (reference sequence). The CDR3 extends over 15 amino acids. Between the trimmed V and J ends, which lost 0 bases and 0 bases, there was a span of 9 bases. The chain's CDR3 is CASSLAGIPSYEQYF. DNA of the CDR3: TGTGCCAGCAGCTTAGCGGGAATCCCCTCCTACGAGCAGTACTTC.

DNA of the CDR3: TGCGCCAGCAGCCAAGATGCACAGGGGGCTGGCGAGCAGTACTTC. Its protein is CASSQDAQGAGEQYF. The chain couples TRBV4-1 to TRBJ2-7; the match to TRBD1 covers 9 bases. V shed 0 bases, J shed 6 bases, and the junction held 6 bases outside the gene matches. The germline gives CDR1 MGHRA, CDR2 YSYEKL. The CDR3 is 15 amino acids.

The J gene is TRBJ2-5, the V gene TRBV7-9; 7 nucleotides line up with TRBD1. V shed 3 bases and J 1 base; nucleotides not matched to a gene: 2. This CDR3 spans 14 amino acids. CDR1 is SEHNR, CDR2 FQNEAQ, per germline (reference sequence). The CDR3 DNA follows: TGTGCCAGCAGCTTGGACAGGCTCCAAGAGACCCAGTACTTC. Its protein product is CASSLDRLQETQYF.

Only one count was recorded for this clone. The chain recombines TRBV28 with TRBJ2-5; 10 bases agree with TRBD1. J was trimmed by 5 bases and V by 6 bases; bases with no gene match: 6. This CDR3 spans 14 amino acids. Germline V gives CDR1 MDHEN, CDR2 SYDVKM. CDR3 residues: CASRETGGAETQYF. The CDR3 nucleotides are TGTGCCAGCAGGGAGACAGGGGGCGCGGAGACCCAGTACTTC. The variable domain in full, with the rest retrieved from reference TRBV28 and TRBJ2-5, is DVKVTQSSRYLVKRTGEKVFLECVQDMDHENMFWYRQDPGLGLRLIYFSYDVKMKEKGDIPEGYSVSREKKERFSLILESASTNQTSMYLCASRETGGAETQYFGPGTRLLVL.

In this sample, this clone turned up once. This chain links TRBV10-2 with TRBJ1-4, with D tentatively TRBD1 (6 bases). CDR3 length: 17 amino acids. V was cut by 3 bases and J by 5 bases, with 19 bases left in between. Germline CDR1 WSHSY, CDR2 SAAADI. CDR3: CASSDQMGGPRNEKLFF. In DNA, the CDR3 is TGCGCCAGCAGTGATCAAATGGGGGGGCCAAGGAATGAAAAACTGTTTTTT.

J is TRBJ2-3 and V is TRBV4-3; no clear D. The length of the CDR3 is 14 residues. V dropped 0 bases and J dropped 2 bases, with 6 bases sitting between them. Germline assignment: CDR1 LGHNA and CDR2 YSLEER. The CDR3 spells CASSQDLVTDTQYF. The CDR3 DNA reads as TGCGCCAGCAGCCAAGATCTGGTCACAGATACGCAGTATTTT.

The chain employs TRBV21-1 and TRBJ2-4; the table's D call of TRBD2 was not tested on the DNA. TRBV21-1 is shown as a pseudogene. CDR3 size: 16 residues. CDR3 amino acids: CASSRFFPGYKNIQYF. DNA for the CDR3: TGTGCCAGCAGCCGCTTCTTCCCGGGGTACAAAAACATTCAGTACTTC.

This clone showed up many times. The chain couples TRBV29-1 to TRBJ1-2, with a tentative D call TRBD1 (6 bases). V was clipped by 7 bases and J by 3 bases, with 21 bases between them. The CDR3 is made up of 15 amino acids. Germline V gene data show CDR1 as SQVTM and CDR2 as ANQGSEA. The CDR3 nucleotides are TGCAGCGCCCAAGTCGTACAGGGCCATGACTATGGCTACACCTTC. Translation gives CSAQVVQGHDYGYTF. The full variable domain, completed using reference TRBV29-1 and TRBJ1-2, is SAVISQKPSRDICQRGTSLTIQCQVDSQVTMMFWYRQQPGQSLTLIATANQGSEATYESGFVIDKFPISRPNLTFSTLTVSNMSPEDSSIYLCSAQVVQGHDYGYTFGSGTRLTVV.

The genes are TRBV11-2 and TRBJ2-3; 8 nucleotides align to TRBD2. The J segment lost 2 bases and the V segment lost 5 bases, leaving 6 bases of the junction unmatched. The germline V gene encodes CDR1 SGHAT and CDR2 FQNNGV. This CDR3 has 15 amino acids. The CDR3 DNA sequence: TGTGCCAGCAGCCTACTAGCGGCCTACACAGATACGCAGTATTTT. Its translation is CASSLLAAYTDTQYF.

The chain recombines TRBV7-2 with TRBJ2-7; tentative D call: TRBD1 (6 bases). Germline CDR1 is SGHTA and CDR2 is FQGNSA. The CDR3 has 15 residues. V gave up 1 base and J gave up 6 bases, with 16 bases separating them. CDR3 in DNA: TGTGCCAGCAGCTTAGACAGGGAAATTCGGTCCGAGCAGTACTTC. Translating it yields CASSLDREIRSEQYF. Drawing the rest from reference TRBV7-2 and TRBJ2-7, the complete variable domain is GAGVSQSPSNKVTEKGKDVELRCDPISGHTALYWYRQSLGQGLEFLIYFQGNSAPDKSGLPSDRFSAERTGGSVSTLTIQRTQQEDSAVYLCASSLDREIRSEQYFGPGTRLTVT.

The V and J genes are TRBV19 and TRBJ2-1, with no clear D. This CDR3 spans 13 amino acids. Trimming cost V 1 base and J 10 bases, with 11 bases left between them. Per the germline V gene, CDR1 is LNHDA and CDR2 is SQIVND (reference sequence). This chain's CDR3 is CASSIGPRREQFF. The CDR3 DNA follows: TGTGCCAGTAGTATAGGACCAAGGAGAGAGCAGTTCTTC.

CDR3 bases: TGTGCCAGCAGCCCGACGGGACAGGGGACCTACGAGCAGTACTTC. Translation gives CASSPTGQGTYEQYF. The chain carries TRBV9 and TRBJ2-7; 10 nucleotides align to TRBD1. The V gene end was trimmed by 4 bases and the J gene end by 2 bases; junction bases not matched to a gene: 6. From germline, CDR1 is SGDLS and CDR2 YYNGEE. The CDR3 sequence is 15 residues long.

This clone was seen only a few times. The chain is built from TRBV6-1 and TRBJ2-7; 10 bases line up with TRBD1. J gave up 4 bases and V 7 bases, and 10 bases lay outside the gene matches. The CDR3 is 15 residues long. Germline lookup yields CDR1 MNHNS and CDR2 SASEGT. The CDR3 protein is CASTTHPGQGYEQYF. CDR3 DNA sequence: TGTGCCAGCACTACACACCCGGGACAGGGGTACGAGCAGTACTTC.